These T cell receptor beta chains were read from a single sample in a study of T cell repertoires in cytomegalovirus infection. Antigens of these TCRs are unknown. TCRdb re-analysed the reads in MiXCR, keeping a single row per CDR3 protein. The sample has 650,000 to 850,000 distinct CDR3 sequences; around 29% are singletons. The sample consisted of cultured CD8+ T cells from PBMCs, taken from culture after CMV antigen stimulation. These receptors all come from a human donor in good health (CMV status not recorded). Some clones in this sample may be carry-over from other donors' samples. Each CDR3 is given with its conserved first and last residue. Fields, in order: D gene, clone size, J gene, V gene, CDR3 protein, CDR3 DNA. D genes are given only for firm matches. Clone size is shown for a subset of rows, as once, few, many or a class of expanded clone.

-	-	TRBJ1-4	TRBV6-1	CASTLTGPGEKLFF	TGTGCCAGCACCCTGACAGGCCCGGGAGAAAAACTGTTTTTT
-	-	TRBJ2-1	TRBV6-5	CASTPHRQGKGEQFF	TGTGCCAGCACCCCTCACAGGCAGGGGAAAGGAGAGCAGTTCTTC
-	few	TRBJ2-2	TRBV7-9	CASSPTQGEGTGELFF	TGTGCCAGCAGCCCGACCCAGGGAGAGGGCACCGGGGAGCTGTTTTTT
-	-	TRBJ2-5	TRBV29-1	CSVGPGKQETQYF	TGCAGCGTGGGGCCGGGGAAGCAAGAGACCCAGTACTTC
-	few	TRBJ2-1	TRBV27	CASSLRDFGWDEQFF	TGTGCCAGCAGTCTCCGGGACTTTGGTTGGGATGAGCAGTTCTTC
-	few	TRBJ2-3	TRBV6-1	CASNGADTQYF	TGTGCCAGCAACGGCGCAGATACGCAGTATTTT
TRBD1	-	TRBJ1-4	TRBV7-6	CASSSGRGLEKLFF	TGTGCCAGCAGTTCGGGCAGGGGGCTGGAAAAACTGTTTTTT
-	-	TRBJ1-2	TRBV7-2	CASSFPGVGYGYTF	TGTGCCAGCAGCTTCCCCGGGGTGGGTTATGGCTACACCTTC
-	-	TRBJ1-5	TRBV10-2	CASSESRYSNQPQHF	TGCGCCAGCAGTGAGTCGAGATATAGCAATCAGCCCCAGCATTTT
TRBD1	-	TRBJ2-5	TRBV25-1	CASMGQGAWETQYF	TGTGCCAGCATGGGACAGGGGGCCTGGGAGACCCAGTACTTC
-	-	TRBJ2-6	TRBV6-2/TRBV6-3	CASSYFVLGSGANVLTF	TGTGCCAGCAGTTACTTTGTCCTTGGCTCTGGGGCCAACGTCCTGACTTTC
TRBD1	-	TRBJ1-5	TRBV19	CASSRGQGGGQPQHF	TGTGCCAGTAGTAGAGGACAGGGTGGAGGTCAGCCCCAGCATTTT
-	-	TRBJ2-2	TRBV12-5	CASGSIDRPQEPGELFF	TGTGCTAGTGGTTCCATAGACAGGCCCCAGGAGCCCGGGGAGCTGTTTTTT
-	many	TRBJ2-3	TRBV7-2	CASSPEGTQYF	TGTGCCAGCAGCCCAGAGGGTACGCAGTATTTT
TRBD2	-	TRBJ2-5	TRBV12-5	CALGREETQYF	TGTGCCCTAGGGAGGGAAGAGACCCAGTACTTC
TRBD1	-	TRBJ2-1	TRBV11-3	CASSLRGQVDNEQFF	TGTGCCAGCAGCCTCAGGGGGCAGGTGGACAATGAGCAGTTCTTC
-	-	TRBJ2-7	TRBV27	CASSTQQGSTYEQYF	TGTGCCAGCAGTACCCAACAGGGAAGCACTTACGAGCAGTACTTC
-	few	TRBJ2-1	TRBV5-4	CASSLLGGNDNEQFF	TGTGCCAGCAGCTTGTTAGGGGGGAATGACAATGAGCAGTTCTTC
-	few	TRBJ2-2	TRBV4-1	CASSQGPVPAGELFF	TGCGCCAGCAGCCAAGGACCGGTCCCAGCCGGGGAGCTGTTTTTT
TRBD2	few	TRBJ2-3	TRBV6-5	CASSYSSGVVTDTQYF	TGTGCCAGCAGTTACTCGAGCGGGGTAGTCACAGATACGCAGTATTTT
-	-	TRBJ2-1	TRBV3-1	CASSQGRAWVNNEQFF	TGTGCCAGCAGCCAAGGTCGCGCGTGGGTAAACAATGAGCAGTTCTTC
-	-	TRBJ2-5	TRBV12-3/TRBV12-4	CASRSLGPQETQYF	TGTGCCAGCAGATCCCTTGGACCTCAAGAGACCCAGTACTTC
-	-	TRBJ2-7	TRBV4-1	CASSQDGQPSYEQYF	TGCGCCAGCAGCCAAGATGGTCAACCAAGCTACGAGCAGTACTTC
-	few	TRBJ1-2	TRBV9	CASSSLSEGYTF	TGTGCCAGCAGCTCCCTGTCCGAGGGCTACACCTTC
-	-	TRBJ2-7	TRBV6-6	CASSMDHYEQYF	TGTGCCAGCAGTATGGACCACTACGAGCAGTACTTC
-	few	TRBJ1-2	TRBV12-3/TRBV12-4	CASSRDGTNYGYTF	TGTGCCAGCAGTCGGGACGGGACTAACTATGGCTACACCTTC
-	few	TRBJ2-5	TRBV2	CASSRGAQYF	TGTGCCAGCAGCAGGGGAGCCCAGTACTTC
-	few	TRBJ1-1	TRBV12-3/TRBV12-4	CAIKTGGLNTEAFF	TGTGCCATCAAAACGGGGGGCCTGAACACTGAAGCTTTCTTT
TRBD1	-	TRBJ1-2	TRBV7-9	CASSLTGQGLANYGYTF	TGTGCCAGCAGCTTGACGGGACAGGGCCTAGCTAACTATGGCTACACCTTC
-	few	TRBJ2-7	TRBV20-1	CSATLDREEYF	TGCAGTGCTACCCTCGACAGGGAGGAGTACTTC
-	-	TRBJ1-5	TRBV19	CASSIVNQPQHF	TGTGCCAGTAGTATAGTGAATCAGCCCCAGCATTTT
TRBD1	-	TRBJ2-7	TRBV2	CASSEFPGQTYEQYF	TGTGCCAGCAGTGAATTCCCGGGACAGACCTACGAGCAGTACTTC
-	-	TRBJ2-3	TRBV19	CASRPRDRTDTQYF	TGTGCCAGTAGACCCAGGGACCGCACAGATACGCAGTATTTT
-	few	TRBJ1-6	TRBV7-6	CASSLRGQLSAPLHF	TGTGCCAGCAGCTTAAGGGGTCAGCTGTCGGCACCCCTCCACTTT
-	-	TRBJ1-2	TRBV12-3/TRBV12-4	CASSYGVAVLYGYTF	TGTGCCAGCAGTTACGGGGTAGCCGTCCTCTATGGCTACACCTTC
-	many	TRBJ1-2	TRBV7-6	CASSQTPNYGYTF	TGTGCCAGCAGCCAGACACCTAACTATGGCTACACCTTC
-	-	TRBJ2-7	TRBV12-5	CASGLVTTGVYEQYF	TGTGCTAGTGGTTTGGTAACCACCGGGGTCTACGAGCAGTACTTC
-	-	TRBJ1-5	TRBV6-2/TRBV6-3	CASSYTLGYQPQHF	TGTGCCAGCAGTTACACTCTTGGATATCAGCCCCAGCATTTT
-	many	TRBJ2-3	TRBV7-2	CASSRRSQVDTQYF	TGTGCCAGCAGCAGGAGGTCCCAAGTAGATACGCAGTATTTT
TRBD2	-	TRBJ2-3	TRBV7-6	CASSLLERGLDTQYF	TGTGCCAGCAGCCTGCTGGAGCGGGGGCTGGATACGCAGTATTTT
-	-	TRBJ2-1	TRBV27	CASSVPRGDDNLSPYNEQFF	TGTGCCAGCAGTGTTCCGCGAGGGGACGATAATTTAAGCCCCTACAATGAGCAGTTCTTC
-	-	TRBJ1-4	TRBV12-3/TRBV12-4	CASSSPYEKLFF	TGTGCCAGCAGTTCCCCATATGAAAAACTGTTTTTT